Reported below is one T cell receptor (beta chain). What it binds is not known. Assay used: immunoSEQ multiplex PCR; TCRdb lists only in-frame clones, some missing. Of more than 20,000 clones listed, roughly 85% were seen once; the top ten hold over 7.5%. Germline V gene data show CDR1 as SEHNR and CDR2 as FQNEAQ (reference sequence). The length of the CDR3 is 13 residues. V lost 6 bases and J lost 8, with 14 bases in between. The sample's time point: week 11, during vaccination. The study gave 300 ug of mutant IDH1 20-mer peptide per vaccine dose, with topical imiquimod. These data originate in a study of a mutant IDH1 vaccine in newly diagnosed glioma. As for the study in general: Eight vaccine injections were given to patients in weeks 1, 3, 5, 7, 11, 15, 19 and 23. Findings and caveats of the study: A vaccine-induced immune response developed in 90% to 95% of the patients. Changes in top peripheral clonotypes did not appear linked to pseudoprogression.

Sequencing was performed on PBMCs, taken from a glioma patient whose treatment included an IDH1 peptide vaccine. This TCR was recovered from a man aged 40-50 years with glioma. The V and J genes are TRBV7-9 and TRBJ2-1; no clear D gene. DNA of the CDR3: TGTGCCAGCAGTCAAACCGCACAATATGAGCAGTTCTTC. The encoded protein is CASSQTAQYEQFF.